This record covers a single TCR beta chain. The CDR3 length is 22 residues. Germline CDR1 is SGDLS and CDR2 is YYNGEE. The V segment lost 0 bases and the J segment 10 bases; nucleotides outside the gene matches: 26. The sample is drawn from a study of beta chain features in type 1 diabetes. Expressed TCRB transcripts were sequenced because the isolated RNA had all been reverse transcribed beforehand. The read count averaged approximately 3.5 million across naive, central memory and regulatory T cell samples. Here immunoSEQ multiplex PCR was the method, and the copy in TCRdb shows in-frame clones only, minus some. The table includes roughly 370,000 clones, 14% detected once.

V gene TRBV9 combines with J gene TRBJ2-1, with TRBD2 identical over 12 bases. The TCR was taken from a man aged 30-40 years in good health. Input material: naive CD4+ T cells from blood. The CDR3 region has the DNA TGTGCCAGCAGCGTAGTACCCCAATTAGACTTTGGAGGACTAGCGGGGTCTCGAGAGCAGTTCTTC. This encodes CASSVVPQLDFGGLAGSREQFF.